What follows is one T cell receptor beta chain and its context. As yet, its antigen is unknown. This entry is derived from a study of T cell repertoires in cytomegalovirus infection. TCRdb re-called the reads with MiXCR, one entry per CDR3 protein. The sample includes 300,000 to 400,000 distinct CDR3 sequences, 25% seen only once; the top ten take about 14%. The CDR3 sequence is 15 residues long. Germline CDR1 is MNHEY and CDR2 is SVGAGI. V lost 2 bases and J 4 bases, leaving 12 bases between the germline ends. The TCR was taken from a human donor in good health (CMV status not recorded). Some clones in this sample may be carry-over from other donors' samples. The starting material was cultured PBMCs, obtained from culture after CMV antigen stimulation. The chain employs TRBV6-5 and TRBJ1-3; D ambiguous. For the CDR3, the DNA is TGTGCCAGCAGTTACGCCGGACCGGTCGGAAACACCATATATTTT. Protein sequence: CASSYAGPVGNTIYF.